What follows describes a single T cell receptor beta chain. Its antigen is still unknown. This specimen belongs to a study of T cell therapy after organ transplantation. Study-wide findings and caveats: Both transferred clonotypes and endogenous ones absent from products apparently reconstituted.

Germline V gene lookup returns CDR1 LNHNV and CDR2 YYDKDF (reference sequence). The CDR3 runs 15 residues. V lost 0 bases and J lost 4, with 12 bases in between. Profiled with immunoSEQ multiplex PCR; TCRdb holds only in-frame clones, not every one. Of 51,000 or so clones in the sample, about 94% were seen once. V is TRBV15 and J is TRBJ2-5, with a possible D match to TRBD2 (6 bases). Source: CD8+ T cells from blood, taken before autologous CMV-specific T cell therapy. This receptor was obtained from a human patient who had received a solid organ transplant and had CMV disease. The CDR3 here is CATSREGGSRETQYF. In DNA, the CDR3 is TGTGCCACCAGCAGAGAGGGAGGTTCCAGAGAGACCCAGTACTTC.